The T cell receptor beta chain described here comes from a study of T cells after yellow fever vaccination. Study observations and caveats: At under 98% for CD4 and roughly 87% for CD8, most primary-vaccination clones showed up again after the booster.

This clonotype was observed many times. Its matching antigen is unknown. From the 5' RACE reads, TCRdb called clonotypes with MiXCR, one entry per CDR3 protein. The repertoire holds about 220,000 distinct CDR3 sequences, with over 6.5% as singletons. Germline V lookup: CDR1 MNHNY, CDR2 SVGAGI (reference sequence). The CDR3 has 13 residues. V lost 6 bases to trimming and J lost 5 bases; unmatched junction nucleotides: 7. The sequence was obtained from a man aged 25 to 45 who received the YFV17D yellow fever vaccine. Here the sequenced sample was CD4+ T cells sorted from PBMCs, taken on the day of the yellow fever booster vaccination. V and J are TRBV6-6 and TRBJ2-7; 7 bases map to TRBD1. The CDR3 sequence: CASSTDRVHEQYF. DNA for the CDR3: TGTGCCAGCAGCACCGACAGGGTCCACGAGCAGTACTTC.